One sample yielded the 11 T cell receptor beta chains listed below, sequenced in a study of T cells in Graves' hyperthyroidism and ophthalmopathy. The TCR beta CDR3 regions underwent amplification using RNA transcripts as the source. Using the HTBI primer set, a first-round RT-PCR was run on the TCR CDR3. Using its own MiXCR run on the multiplex PCR reads, TCRdb lists one record per CDR3 protein. The sample holds hundreds of thousands of distinct CDR3 sequences, approximately 25% seen once. Sequencing was carried out using blood. These receptors originate from a woman aged 30 to 39 with Graves' ophthalmopathy.

This chain joins TRBV20-1 and TRBJ1-5; 7 bases line up with TRBD1. V gave up 4 bases and J gave up 4 bases; unmatched junction bases: 4. Germline V gene data show CDR1 as DFQATT and CDR2 as SNEGSKA (reference sequence). This CDR3 contains 13 residues. Here the CDR3 reads CSATGQANQPQHF. The CDR3 DNA reads as TGCAGTGCTACTGGACAGGCTAATCAGCCCCAGCATTTT.

This clonotype was observed at least ten times. The chain links TRBV4-1 to TRBJ1-2, with D unclear. CDR3 length equals 14 residues. The V and J ends lost 0 bases and 8 bases respectively, with 13 bases between them. The germline V gene encodes CDR1 MGHRA and CDR2 YSYEKL. CDR3 nucleotide sequence: TGCGCCAGCAGCCAAGATAGGTGGAGGGAAGGCTACACCTTC. Its protein is CASSQDRWREGYTF.

This clonotype was seen at least ten times. The chain employs TRBV6-5 and TRBJ1-2; D remains ambiguous. The CDR3 is 13 amino acids. The V and J ends lost 2 bases and 3 bases respectively, with 7 bases between them. Germline V lookup: CDR1 MNHEY, CDR2 SVGAGI. Here the CDR3 reads CASSYDNHYGYTF. The CDR3 DNA reads TGTGCCAGCAGTTACGACAACCACTATGGCTACACCTTC.

The chain carries TRBV2 and TRBJ2-7; perhaps TRBD1 as D (6 bases). V was pared by 6 bases and J by 7 bases, with 19 bases between. The CDR3 loop spans 14 amino acids. Germline V gene data show CDR1 as SNHLY and CDR2 as FYNNEI. Here the CDR3 DNA reads TGTGCCAGCAGAGAGACAGGCTCCCGTTTAGAGCAGTACTTC. It is translated as CASRETGSRLEQYF.

This clonotype was counted only a few times. The chain carries TRBV6-1 and TRBJ1-1; D possibly corresponds to TRBD1 (5 bases). The CDR3 runs to 13 residues. V was cut by 8 bases and J by 4 bases, with 14 bases left in between. Germline assignment: CDR1 MNHNS and CDR2 SASEGT. CDR3 sequence (DNA): TGTGCCAGCCCGAGTCTGAGGGGCACTGAAGCTTTCTTT. It is translated as CASPSLRGTEAFF.

This clonotype has a count of ten or more. The chain couples TRBV24-1 to TRBJ2-5, with TRBD1 identical over 8 bases. V shed 4 bases and J 5 bases; nucleotides not matched to a gene: 5. Germline lookup yields CDR1 KGHDR and CDR2 SFDVKD. There are 14 residues in the CDR3. The CDR3 DNA is TGTGCCACCAGTGAGAGGACAGGGTGGGAGACCCAGTACTTC. It is translated as CATSERTGWETQYF.

This clonotype was detected a few times. The rearrangement links TRBV4-1 to TRBJ2-5; weak D call: TRBD2 (5 bases). CDR1 is MGHRA, CDR2 YSYEKL, per germline. This CDR3 region has 15 residues. V lost 4 bases, J lost 1 base, and 13 bases lay in between. The CDR3 DNA reads TGCGCCAGCAGCCCAGACGGGCTAGCCCAAGAGACCCAGTACTTC. This encodes CASSPDGLAQETQYF.

This clonotype was seen repeatedly, ten times or more. The gene calls are TRBV20-1 and TRBJ2-6; TRBD1 matches 8 bases. CDR1 and CDR2 (germline): DFQATT, SNEGSKA (reference sequence). The V and J ends lost 6 bases and 3 bases, in that order; junction bases with no gene match: 10. This CDR3 has 16 amino acids. CDR3 sequence (DNA): TGCAGTGCCCAGACAGGGGAAGGAGGTGGGGCCAACGTCCTGACTTTC. Encoded protein: CSAQTGEGGGANVLTF.

This clonotype has ten or more counts. The V and J genes are TRBV4-2 and TRBJ2-5; 9 bases align to TRBD1. CDR1 is LGHNA and CDR2 is YNFKEQ in the germline V gene. The CDR3 sequence is 15 residues long. V lost 3 bases and J lost 1; bases outside the gene matches: 3. The CDR3 coding sequence is TGTGCCAGCAGCCACGGGACAGGGCCCCAAGAGACCCAGTACTTC. This sequence encodes CASSHGTGPQETQYF.

The table lists this clonotype with many counts. The chain employs TRBV20-1 and TRBJ2-2; TRBD2 aligns across 13 bases. Per germline, CDR1 DFQATT and CDR2 SNEGSKA (reference sequence). This CDR3 is 16 amino acids long. Trimming at V came to 3 bases and at J to 3 bases, leaving 4 bases not matched to a gene. The CDR3 nucleotides read TGCAGTGCTAGGACTAGCGGGGGGTCCTACACCGGGGAGCTGTTTTTT. It yields the protein CSARTSGGSYTGELFF.

This clonotype was found many times. This chain connects TRBV7-8 to TRBJ1-2; possibly TRBD1 for D (6 bases). The CDR3 extends over 15 amino acids. Germline CDR1 SGHVS, CDR2 FQNEAQ. V was cut by 0 bases and J by 5 bases, with 13 bases left in between. CDR3: CASSLAEGEVYGYTF. CDR3 in DNA: TGTGCCAGCAGCTTAGCGGAGGGGGAAGTGTATGGCTACACCTTC.